The 21 T cell receptor beta chains reported below all come from one sample, sequenced in a study of cytomegalovirus exposure and HLA in healthy donors. Primers: 60 Vbeta forward and 13 Jbeta reverse. The method was immunoSEQ multiplex PCR; TCRdb's version includes in-frame clones alone and lacks a portion of them. Of around 94,000 clones in the sample, roughly 79% are singletons; the top ten hold less than 5%. Sample: PBMCs. These receptors originate from a woman in her thirties or forties in good health and CMV-seronegative.

The J gene is TRBJ1-6, the V gene TRBV2, with D unclear. V was shortened by 6 bases and J by 3 bases, with 9 bases between the two germline ends. Germline CDR1 and CDR2: SNHLY and FYNNEI. The CDR3 contains 14 residues. Here the CDR3 reads CASRVSFYNSPLHF. CDR3 DNA sequence: TGTGCCAGCAGAGTGAGCTTCTATAATTCACCCCTCCACTTT.

V and J are TRBV5-1 and TRBJ2-7; 10 bases are shared with TRBD2. J gave up 2 bases and V 7 bases, and 9 bases lay outside the gene matches. Germline CDR1 reads SGHRS; CDR2 reads YFSETQ. CDR3 length equals 15 residues. The CDR3 bases are TGCGCCAGCCGAGCGGGGGGGACGAACGCCTACGAGCAGTACTTC. Amino acids: CASRAGGTNAYEQYF.

V is TRBV19 and J is TRBJ2-7; 10 bases fit TRBD1. The V and J ends lost 4 bases and 6 bases, in that order; junction bases with no gene match: 9. The CDR3 loop spans 15 amino acids. Per the germline V gene, CDR1 is LNHDA and CDR2 is SQIVND (reference sequence). Here the CDR3 DNA reads TGTGCCAGTAGTAATAGGGACAGGGGTTTGGGCGAGCAGTACTTC. Translated, it gives CASSNRDRGLGEQYF.

The chain combines TRBV7-6 with TRBJ2-3; 9 bases map to TRBD1. The CDR3 contains 17 residues. V gave up 6 bases and J gave up 5 bases; unmatched junction bases: 15. The germline CDR1 and CDR2 sequences are SGHVS and FNYEAQ. CDR3 nucleotide sequence: TGTGCCAGCAGTTTTAGGGGGGGGACAGGGTCACAAGATACGCAGTATTTT. Its translation: CASSFRGGTGSQDTQYF.

This chain joins TRBV20-1 and TRBJ1-2; TRBD1 agrees at 8 bases. Germline loops: CDR1 DFQATT, CDR2 SNEGSKA (reference sequence). The junction had 8 bases not matched to a gene; V was cut back by 6 bases and J by 11 bases. The CDR3 contains 11 residues. DNA of the CDR3: TGCAGTGCGGGAGGGACAGGCCCGTACACCTTC. Translated, it gives CSAGGTGPYTF.

The count of this clone is one. The rearrangement links TRBV9 to TRBJ2-5; 7 bases fit TRBD2. Germline V lookup: CDR1 SGDLS, CDR2 YYNGEE. The CDR3 loop spans 13 amino acids. J lost 2 bases, V lost 6 bases, and 4 bases had no gene match. CDR3 sequence (DNA): TGTGCCAGCACCCCGGGGGGACAAGAGACCCAGTACTTC. Amino acid sequence: CASTPGGQETQYF.

The chain is built from TRBV9 and TRBJ1-3, with D perhaps TRBD1 (6 bases). V was cut by 0 bases and J by 4 bases, with 14 bases left in between. CDR3 length: 16 amino acids. The germline V gene has CDR1 SGDLS and CDR2 YYNGEE. The CDR3 nucleotides read TGTGCCAGCAGCGTAGTAACAGGGTTGTCCGGAAACACCATATATTTT. Amino acid sequence: CASSVVTGLSGNTIYF.

The chain has TRBV5-5 and TRBJ2-1, with 15 bases lining up with TRBD2. This CDR3 comprises 16 residues. CDR1 is SGHKS and CDR2 is YYEKEE in the germline V gene (reference sequence). V was pared by 4 bases and J by 8 bases, with 7 bases of the junction left unmatched. The CDR3 sequence is CASSLRTSGGVDEQFF. The CDR3 DNA follows: TGTGCCAGCAGCCTGAGGACTAGCGGGGGGGTGGATGAGCAGTTCTTC.

This chain uses TRBV12-5 with TRBJ1-1; D unclear. The CDR3 is made up of 13 amino acids. Trimming took 1 base from V and 1 from J, leaving 4 bases between them. CDR1 and CDR2 from the germline V gene are LGHNT and FRNRAP. The CDR3 region has the DNA TGTGCTAGTGGTTTGGACGGGAACACTGAAGCTTTCTTT. This sequence encodes CASGLDGNTEAFF.

As to this clone: Compared with germline, one end of the junction differs, possibly owing to a read error. V is TRBV28 and J is TRBJ1-2; no clear D. The CDR3 contains 11 residues. Per germline, CDR1 MDHEN and CDR2 SYDVKM. The CDR3, as DNA: TGTGCCAGCAGTAATATACATGGTTACACCTTC. Its protein product is CASSNIHGYTF.

The genes are TRBV7-9 and TRBJ2-7, with TRBD1 as a possible D gene (6 bases). The CDR3 runs to 16 residues. Germline V gene sequence: CDR1 SEHNR, CDR2 FQNEAQ (reference sequence). The V end was cut by 1 base, the J end by 0 bases, with 13 bases between. The CDR3 loop is CASSLGYRASSYEQYF. The CDR3 DNA is TGTGCCAGCAGCTTAGGATACAGGGCAAGCTCCTACGAGCAGTACTTC.

Worth noting for this clone: Here the CDR3 omits its conserved ending phenylalanine or tryptophan, so a read error is the likely source. Because the CDR3's place on the DNA is in doubt, the DNA is left out and the CDR3 is given as listed by TCRdb. This chain's CDR3 is CASMEGVSTEAFV. The J gene is TRBJ1-1, the V gene TRBV5-6. A total of 13 residues make up the CDR3, ends included. The germline gives CDR1 SGHDT, CDR2 YYEEEE.

The V call is TRBV30, the J call TRBJ1-1; possibly TRBD1 for D (5 bases). This CDR3 has 13 amino acids. Germline V CDR1 and CDR2: GTSNPN, SVGIG (reference sequence). Between the trimmed V and J ends, which lost 4 bases and 1 base, there was a span of 10 bases. CDR3 protein: CAWTRGPNTEAFF. The CDR3 DNA reads TGTGCCTGGACTAGGGGTCCGAACACTGAAGCTTTCTTT.

V usage is TRBV19 and J usage is TRBJ2-1; D is perhaps TRBD2 (6 bases). V lost 5 bases and J lost 5, with 10 bases in between. Germline CDR1 LNHDA, CDR2 SQIVND (reference sequence). There are 13 residues in the CDR3. The DNA for the CDR3 is TGTGCCAGTAGTCACGGAGGGGACAATGAGCAGTTCTTC. Translated: CASSHGGDNEQFF.

The genes are TRBV5-1 and TRBJ1-3, with D maybe TRBD1 (6 bases). Deletions cut 4 bases from V and 8 bases from J, with 19 bases between. The CDR3 loop spans 15 amino acids. Germline V gives CDR1 SGHRS, CDR2 YFSETQ. CDR3 bases: TGCGCCAGCAGCACGTCCGGGACACAAGGGGACACCATATATTTT. It codes for CASSTSGTQGDTIYF.

The J gene is TRBJ2-7, the V gene TRBV5-1, with D tentatively TRBD1 (5 bases). The V end lost 5 bases, the J end lost 3 bases, and 18 bases lay between the germline ends. CDR1 and CDR2 (germline): SGHRS, YFSETQ. The CDR3 covers 15 residues. The CDR3 sequence: CASRPGFTLFYEQYF. CDR3 DNA: TGCGCCAGCAGGCCAGGGTTTACCCTCTTCTACGAGCAGTACTTC. Together with reference TRBV5-1 and TRBJ2-7, the CDR3 gives the full variable domain: KAGVTQTPRYLIKTRGQQVTLSCSPISGHRSVSWYQQTPGQGLQFLFEYFSETQRNKGNFPGRFSGRQFSNSRSEMNVSTLELGDSALYLCASRPGFTLFYEQYFGPGTRLTVT.

The chain couples TRBV7-9 to TRBJ1-4, with 8 bases aligning to TRBD1. The length of the CDR3 is 17 residues. Germline CDR1 SEHNR, CDR2 FQNEAQ (reference sequence). V trimming: 5 bases; J trimming: 6 bases; junction bases outside the gene matches: 14. The CDR3 here is CASSHPGSGQGDEKLFF. In DNA, the CDR3 is TGTGCCAGCAGCCACCCCGGATCCGGACAGGGTGATGAAAAACTGTTTTTT.

This sequence joins TRBV27 and TRBJ2-1; TRBD1 agrees at 7 bases. Per germline, CDR1 MNHEY and CDR2 SMNVEV (reference sequence). This CDR3 has 13 residues. After removal of 8 bases from V and 9 bases from J, the junction contained 10 bases not matched to a gene. The CDR3 coding sequence is TGTGCCAGCTCTTGGGACAGATTTGGTGAGCAGTTCTTC. Its protein is CASSWDRFGEQFF.

The rearrangement uses TRBV2 and TRBJ1-6; possibly TRBD1 for D (6 bases). The V end was cut by 9 bases, the J end by 8 bases, with 11 bases between. The germline CDR1 and CDR2 sequences are SNHLY and FYNNEI. There are 12 residues in the CDR3. This CDR3 reads CARRGGDSPLHF. CDR3 in DNA: TGTGCCAGGAGAGGGGGGGATTCACCCCTCCACTTT.

The chain recombines TRBV5-6 with TRBJ2-5; possible D gene TRBD2, 6 bases. The CDR3 runs to 14 residues. The V gene lost 0 bases and the J gene lost 5 bases, with 11 bases spanning the gap. Germline V gene lookup returns CDR1 SGHDT and CDR2 YYEEEE. The CDR3 DNA sequence: TGTGCCAGCAGCTTGGCCCCGGGAGACGAGACCCAGTACTTC. Translating it yields CASSLAPGDETQYF.

The chain recombines TRBV25-1 with TRBJ1-4, with a weak D call TRBD1 (6 bases). V was trimmed by 3 bases and J by 0 bases, leaving 11 bases between them. CDR3 size: 16 residues. The germline gives CDR1 MGHDK, CDR2 SYGVNS. This CDR3 is CASSETGNPTNEKLFF. The CDR3 DNA is TGTGCCAGCAGTGAGACAGGAAACCCAACTAATGAAAAACTGTTTTTT.